This T cell receptor beta chain derives from a study of blood T cell repertoires in COVID-19. Between the trimmed V and J ends, which lost 0 bases and 14 bases, there was a span of 17 bases. Looked up from germline, CDR1 is LGHDT and CDR2 is YNNKEL (reference sequence). The CDR3 loop spans 14 amino acids. The method was immunoSEQ multiplex PCR; TCRdb's version includes in-frame clones alone and lacks a portion of them. The table includes about 130,000 clones, less than 85% detected once. A few counts support this clone. The sequenced sample was peripheral blood. The sequence was collected from a woman older than 75 with acute or convalescent COVID-19. V and J are TRBV3-1 (or the pseudogene TRBV3-2) and TRBJ2-1; perhaps TRBD1 as D (5 bases). The CDR3 DNA sequence: TGTGCCAGCAGCCAAGATCTTTCGCAGGGCAATAAGTTCTTC. Translated: CASSQDLSQGNKFF.